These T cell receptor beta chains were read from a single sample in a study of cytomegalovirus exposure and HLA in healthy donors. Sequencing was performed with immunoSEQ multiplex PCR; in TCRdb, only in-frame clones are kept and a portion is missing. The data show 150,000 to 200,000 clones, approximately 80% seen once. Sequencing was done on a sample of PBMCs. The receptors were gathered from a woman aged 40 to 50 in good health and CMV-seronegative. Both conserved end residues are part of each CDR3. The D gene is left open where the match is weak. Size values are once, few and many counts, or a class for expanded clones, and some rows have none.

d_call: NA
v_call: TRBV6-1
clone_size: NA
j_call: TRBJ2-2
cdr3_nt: TGTGCCACCCTATGGGGAGGTAGCACCGGGGAGCTGTTTTTT
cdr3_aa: CATLWGGSTGELFF

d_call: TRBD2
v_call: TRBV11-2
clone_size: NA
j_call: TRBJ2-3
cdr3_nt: TGTGCCAGCAGCTTATCGGTAGCGGGGACGAGCACAGATACGCAGTATTTT
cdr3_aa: CASSLSVAGTSTDTQYF

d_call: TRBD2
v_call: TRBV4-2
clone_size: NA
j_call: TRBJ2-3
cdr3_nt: TGTGCCAGCAGCCAGGGGAGCGGGGAGACAGATACGCAGTATTTT
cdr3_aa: CASSQGSGETDTQYF

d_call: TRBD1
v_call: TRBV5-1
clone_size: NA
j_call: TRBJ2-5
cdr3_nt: TGCGCCAGCAGTTCGGGACAGGGGGTCCAAGAGACCCAGTACTTC
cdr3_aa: CASSSGQGVQETQYF

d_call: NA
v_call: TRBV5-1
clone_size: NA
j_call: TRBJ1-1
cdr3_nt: TGCGCCAGCAGCCTCGACAGAACAGCTTTCTTT
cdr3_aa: CASSLDRTAFF

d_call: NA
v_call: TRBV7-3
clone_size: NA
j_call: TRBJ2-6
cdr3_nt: TGTGCCAGCAGCTTAGGCGGAGCTGGGGCCAACGTCCTGACTTTC
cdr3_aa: CASSLGGAGANVLTF

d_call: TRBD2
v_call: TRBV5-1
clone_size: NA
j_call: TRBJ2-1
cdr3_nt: TGCGCCAGCAGCTTTTTAGCGGGGGGGCCAGGTGAGCAGTTCTTC
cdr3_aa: CASSFLAGGPGEQFF

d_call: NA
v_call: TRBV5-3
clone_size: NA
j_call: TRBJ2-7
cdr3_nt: TGTGCCAGCAGCCCGAGCCGGGGCTACGAGCAGTACTTC
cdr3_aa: CASSPSRGYEQYF

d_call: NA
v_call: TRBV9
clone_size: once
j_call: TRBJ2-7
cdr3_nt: TGTGCCAGCAGCGTATTCCCCGAGCGAGCCTACGAGCAGTACTTC
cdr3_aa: CASSVFPERAYEQYF

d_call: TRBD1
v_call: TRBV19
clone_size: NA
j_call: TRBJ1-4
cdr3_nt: TGTGCCAGTAGTATCGGGGGACAGGGGTTTGAAAAACTGTTTTTT
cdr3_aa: CASSIGGQGFEKLFF

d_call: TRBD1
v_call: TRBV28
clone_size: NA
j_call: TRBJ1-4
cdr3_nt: TGTGCCAGCAGTTTTCCCGGGGACGGGCCAGGGGGAACTAATGAAAAACTGTTTTTT
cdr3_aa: CASSFPGDGPGGTNEKLFF

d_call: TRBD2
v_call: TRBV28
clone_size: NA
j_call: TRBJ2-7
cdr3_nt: TGTGCCAGCAGTTTATCCAATAGCGGGGCCTACGAGCAGTACTTC
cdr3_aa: CASSLSNSGAYEQYF

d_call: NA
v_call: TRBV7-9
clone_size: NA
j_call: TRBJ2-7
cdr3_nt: TGTTCCAGCAGCTCCAATGGTTGGGCGACCTACGAGCAGTACTTC
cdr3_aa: CSSSSNGWATYEQYF

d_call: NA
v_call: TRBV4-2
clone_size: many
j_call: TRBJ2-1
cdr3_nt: TGTGCCAGCAGCCAAGCGGGAGAGATCAATGAGCAGTTCTTC
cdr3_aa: CASSQAGEINEQFF

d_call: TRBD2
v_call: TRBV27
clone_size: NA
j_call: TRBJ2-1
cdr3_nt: TGTGCCAGCAGTTTAGTGGGACTAGCGCATGAGCAGTTCTTC
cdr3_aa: CASSLVGLAHEQFF

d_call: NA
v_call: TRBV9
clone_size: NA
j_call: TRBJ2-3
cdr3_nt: TGTGCCAGCAGGCCCGGGCCCACCACAGGTACGCAGTATTTT
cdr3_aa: CASRPGPTTGTQYF

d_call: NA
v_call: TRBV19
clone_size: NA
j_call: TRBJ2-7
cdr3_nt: TGTGCCAGTAGTCGGGACACACGGGCAACCTACGAGCAGTACTTC
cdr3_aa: CASSRDTRATYEQYF

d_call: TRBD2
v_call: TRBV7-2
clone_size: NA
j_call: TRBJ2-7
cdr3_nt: TGTGCCACCGCGACTAGCGGGGTCTACGAGCAGTACTTC
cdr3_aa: CATATSGVYEQYF

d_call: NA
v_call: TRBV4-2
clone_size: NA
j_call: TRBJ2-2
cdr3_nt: TGTGCCAGCAGCCAAGTTTCCTCGAACACCGGGGAGCTGTTTTTT
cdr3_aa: CASSQVSSNTGELFF

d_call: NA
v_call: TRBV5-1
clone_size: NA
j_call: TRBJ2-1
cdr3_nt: TGCGCCAGCAGCTTGGGGCCGGAGGGCCATAATGAGCAGTTCTTC
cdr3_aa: CASSLGPEGHNEQFF

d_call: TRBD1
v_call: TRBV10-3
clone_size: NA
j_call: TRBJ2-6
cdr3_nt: TGTGCCATCAGTTCCGGGACAGGGGGTAATGGGGCCAACGTCCTGACTTTC
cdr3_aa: CAISSGTGGNGANVLTF

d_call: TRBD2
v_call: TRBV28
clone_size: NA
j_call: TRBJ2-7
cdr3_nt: TGTGCCAGCATCCAAGCCGGGACTAGCGCCTACGAGCAGTACTTC
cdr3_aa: CASIQAGTSAYEQYF

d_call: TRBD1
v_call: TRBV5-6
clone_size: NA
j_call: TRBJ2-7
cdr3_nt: TGTGCCAGCAGAATCAGGGGACAGGACTACGAGCAGTACTTC
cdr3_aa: CASRIRGQDYEQYF

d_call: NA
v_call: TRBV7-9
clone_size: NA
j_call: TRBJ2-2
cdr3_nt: TGTGCCAGCAGCCGCCTTAGCACCGGGGAGCTGTTTTTT
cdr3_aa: CASSRLSTGELFF

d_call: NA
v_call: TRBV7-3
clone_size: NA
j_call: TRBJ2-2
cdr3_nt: TGTGCCAGCAGTGCCCCGGACAGGAACACCGGGGAGCTGTTTTTT
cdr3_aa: CASSAPDRNTGELFF

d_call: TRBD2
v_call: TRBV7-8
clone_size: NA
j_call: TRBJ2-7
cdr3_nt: TGTGCCAGCAGCATCGTGCGGGGGGCCTACGAGCAGTACTTC
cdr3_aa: CASSIVRGAYEQYF

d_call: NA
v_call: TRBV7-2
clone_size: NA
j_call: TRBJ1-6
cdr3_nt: TGTGCCACCCGGTGGGGCGGTAATTCACCCCTCCACTTT
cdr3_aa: CATRWGGNSPLHF